What follows are 27 T cell receptor beta chains derived from one specimen sequenced in a study of blood T cell repertoires in COVID-19. Here immunoSEQ multiplex PCR was the method, and the copy in TCRdb shows in-frame clones only, minus some. The sample carries roughly 400,000 clones, approximately 91% recorded once. The sample comprised PBMCs or T cells enriched from blood (not recorded which). The receptors were sampled from a woman under 30 who had been exposed to COVID-19.

The rearrangement uses TRBV7-2 and TRBJ1-5; weak D call: TRBD1 (6 bases). CDR3 size: 15 residues. The V gene lost 6 bases and the J gene lost 5 bases, with 17 bases spanning the gap. Germline CDR1 is SGHTA and CDR2 is FQGNSA. The CDR3 loop is CASSFLGGPYQPQHF. CDR3 bases: TGTGCCAGCAGTTTCTTGGGGGGGCCGTATCAGCCCCAGCATTTT.

The chain carries TRBV4-1 and TRBJ1-6; TRBD1 matches at 9 bases. The germline CDR1 and CDR2 sequences are MGHRA and YSYEKL. The CDR3 runs to 15 residues. The V segment lost 2 bases and the J segment 12 bases; nucleotides outside the gene matches: 8. CDR3 nucleotide sequence: TGCGCCAGCAGCCAATCTGACAGGGGGGTAGTACCCCTCCACTTT. This gives the protein CASSQSDRGVVPLHF.

CDR3 loop: CAWSVYPQQGNKYSNQPQHF. The CDR3 coding sequence is TGTGCCTGGAGTGTATACCCACAACAGGGGAATAAATATAGCAATCAGCCCCAGCATTTT. The J gene is TRBJ1-5, the V gene TRBV30, with 7 nucleotides matching TRBD1. CDR1 and CDR2 (germline): GTSNPN, SVGIG (reference sequence). The ends lost 0 bases at V and 0 bases at J; junction bases unmatched: 17. CDR3 size: 20 residues.

The chain links TRBV12-3 or TRBV12-4 to TRBJ2-3; D remains unclear. The CDR3 is 12 residues long. V was clipped by 5 bases and J by 4 bases, with 7 bases between them. The chain's CDR3 is CASSTTPDTQYF. The CDR3 DNA sequence: TGTGCCAGCAGTACAACCCCAGATACGCAGTATTTT.

The V call is TRBV15, the J call TRBJ2-3; the D gene is possibly TRBD1 (5 bases). The CDR3 is 15 residues long. Germline V gives CDR1 LNHNV, CDR2 YYDKDF (reference sequence). Trimming shortened V by 0 bases and J by 4 bases, and 11 bases separated the two germline ends. DNA of the CDR3: TGTGCCACCAGCAGAGAACGGGTGGGGCCAGATACGCAGTATTTT. It yields the protein CATSRERVGPDTQYF.

The chain links TRBV27 to TRBJ2-2, with no clear D. The CDR3 extends over 12 amino acids. Trimming took 2 bases from V and 8 from J, leaving 6 bases between them. Germline CDR1 reads MNHEY; CDR2 reads SMNVEV (reference sequence). CDR3 DNA sequence: TGTGCCAGCAGTTTAGCACAGGGGGAGCTGTTTTTT. Its translation: CASSLAQGELFF.

The CDR3 reads CASSNRRREQYF. The CDR3 coding sequence is TGTGCCAGTAGTAATAGGAGGAGAGAGCAGTACTTC. The chain combines TRBV19 with TRBJ2-7; D is possibly TRBD2 (5 bases). The CDR3 runs to 12 residues. V lost 4 bases and J lost 7, with 11 bases in between. Germline V lookup: CDR1 LNHDA, CDR2 SQIVND (reference sequence).

In its sample, this clone was seen once. The chain couples TRBV5-1 to TRBJ2-5; 7 bases map to TRBD1. V dropped 0 bases and J dropped 3; count of bases not matched to a gene: 8. Germline-derived CDR1 and CDR2 are SGHRS and YFSETQ. The CDR3 covers 16 residues. The CDR3 nucleotides are TGCGCCAGCAGCTTGGTAGGGGGCCTTCGGAAAGAGACCCAGTACTTC. Translated: CASSLVGGLRKETQYF.

V and J are TRBV19 and TRBJ1-1, with D unclear. Germline CDR1 is LNHDA and CDR2 is SQIVND (reference sequence). The germline V and J ends were trimmed by 7 bases and 0 bases, with 15 bases remaining between them. This CDR3 has 15 amino acids. The CDR3 DNA sequence: TGTGCCAGTAAACCCTACGCGGAGATGAACACTGAAGCTTTCTTT. It yields the protein CASKPYAEMNTEAFF.

V usage is TRBV6-5 and J usage is TRBJ1-1, with TRBD1 matching over 8 bases. CDR3 length equals 14 residues. The junction had 7 bases not matched to a gene; V was cut back by 5 bases and J by 5 bases. Per the germline V gene, CDR1 is MNHEY and CDR2 is SVGAGI. The CDR3 coding sequence is TGTGCCAGCAGTCCTAGGACAGGGAGAACTGAAGCTTTCTTT. It specifies CASSPRTGRTEAFF.

The J gene is TRBJ1-1, the V gene TRBV19; D remains unclear. This CDR3 spans 13 amino acids. Looked up from germline, CDR1 is LNHDA and CDR2 is SQIVND (reference sequence). Trimming took off 1 base at V and 7 bases at J, with 10 bases between the two ends. CDR3 protein: CASSIGREYEAFF. In DNA, the CDR3 is TGTGCCAGTAGTATAGGAAGGGAGTATGAAGCTTTCTTT.

The rearrangement links TRBV9 to TRBJ2-3; the match to TRBD2 covers 11 bases. Unmatched junction bases numbered 3, after V lost 3 bases and J lost 0 bases. The length of the CDR3 is 16 residues. Germline CDR1 and CDR2: SGDLS and YYNGEE. The chain's CDR3 is CASSDIAGGSTDTQYF. The CDR3 nucleotides read TGTGCCAGCAGCGACATAGCGGGGGGGAGCACAGATACGCAGTATTTT.

This clone is a singleton in its sample. Other DNA sequences in the sample encode the same CDR3. The V and J genes are TRBV5-1 and TRBJ1-1; D is uncertain. Germline CDR1 is SGHRS and CDR2 is YFSETQ. V gave up 4 bases and J gave up 1 base, with 8 bases separating them. The length of the CDR3 is 13 residues. The CDR3 spells CASSLAQNTEAFF. In DNA, the CDR3 is TGCGCCAGCAGCCTCGCACAGAACACTGAAGCTTTCTTT. Full variable domain (rest looked up from reference TRBV5-1 and TRBJ1-1): KAGVTQTPRYLIKTRGQQVTLSCSPISGHRSVSWYQQTPGQGLQFLFEYFSETQRNKGNFPGRFSGRQFSNSRSEMNVSTLELGDSALYLCASSLAQNTEAFFGQGTRLTVV.

This chain's CDR3 is CASSFPGSGANVLTF. CDR3 nucleotides: TGTGCCAGCAGTTTTCCCGGGTCTGGGGCCAACGTCCTGACTTTC. V gene TRBV28 combines with J gene TRBJ2-6; no clear D. V was clipped by 3 bases and J by 1 base, with 7 bases between them. Per germline, CDR1 MDHEN and CDR2 SYDVKM. The CDR3 loop spans 15 amino acids.

This clone was seen more than once but under ten times. This sequence joins TRBV6-5 and TRBJ2-1; 7 bases line up with TRBD1. This CDR3 has 16 amino acids. Germline-derived CDR1 and CDR2 are MNHEY and SVGAGI. With 4 bases clipped from V and 6 bases from J, the junction kept 12 bases outside the gene matches. The CDR3 nucleotides read TGTGCCAGCAGTTGGGTTAGAACCGCAGGGGGCAATGAGCAGTTCTTC. This translates into CASSWVRTAGGNEQFF.

The chain combines TRBV21-1 with TRBJ1-6; the table's D call, TRBD1, was not checked against the DNA. TRBV21-1 represents a pseudogene. The CDR3 totals 16 residues. The CDR3, as DNA: TGTGCCAGCAGCAAAGGACAGGGGGCTGGTAATTCACCCCTCCACTTT. This gives the protein CASSKGQGAGNSPLHF.

CDR3 nucleotides: TGTGCCATCAGTGAGTCGGGCCAGGGGGCCACAGATACGCAGTATTTT. This translates into CAISESGQGATDTQYF. V and J are TRBV10-3 and TRBJ2-3; TRBD1 agrees at 8 bases. Germline V gene lookup returns CDR1 ENHRY and CDR2 SYGVKD. This CDR3 comprises 16 residues. Germline trimming cut 0 bases from V and 2 bases from J; bases unmatched to any gene: 4.

This clone was observed a few times. The V and J genes are TRBV13 and TRBJ2-6, with a weak D call TRBD2 (6 bases). Germline V gene lookup returns CDR1 PRHDT and CDR2 FYEKMQ (reference sequence). Trimming shortened V by 5 bases and J by 1 base, and 15 bases separated the two germline ends. This CDR3 has 17 residues. The DNA for the CDR3 is TGTGCCAGCAGCGGCGGGGTGGACCCTTCTGGGGCCAACGTCCTGACTTTC. It codes for CASSGGVDPSGANVLTF.

This rearrangement joins TRBV7-2 to TRBJ1-3; TRBD1 is a possible D gene (5 bases). Trimming stripped 0 bases from V and 0 bases from J, with 9 bases between. Germline CDR1 reads SGHTA; CDR2 reads FQGNSA. The CDR3 is 16 residues long. The CDR3 loop reads CASSLARGVSGNTIYF. The CDR3 DNA sequence: TGTGCCAGCAGCTTAGCGCGGGGGGTCTCTGGAAACACCATATATTTT.

The chain links TRBV7-8 to TRBJ2-7; the match to TRBD2 covers 7 bases. The ends lost 1 base at V and 1 base at J; junction bases unmatched: 7. CDR1 SGHVS and CDR2 FQNEAQ come from the germline V gene. The CDR3 is 16 residues long. The CDR3 is CASSLGTSGFSYEQYF. In DNA form, the CDR3 reads TGTGCCAGCAGCTTAGGGACTAGTGGGTTTTCCTACGAGCAGTACTTC. Complete variable domain (other parts from reference TRBV7-8 and TRBJ2-7): GAGVSQSPRYKVAKRGQDVALRCDPISGHVSLFWYQQALGQGPEFLTYFQNEAQLDKSGLPSDRFFAERPEGSVSTLKIQRTQQEDSAVYLCASSLGTSGFSYEQYFGPGTRLTVT.

CDR3 region: CASSLGPGREGYTF. The CDR3 DNA reads as TGTGCCAGCAGTTTAGGGCCCGGGAGGGAGGGCTACACCTTC. The chain carries TRBV28 and TRBJ1-2; D call uncertain. The CDR3 extends over 14 amino acids. V dropped 2 bases and J dropped 8 bases, with 15 bases sitting between them. CDR1 and CDR2 (germline): MDHEN, SYDVKM.

V usage is TRBV4-1 and J usage is TRBJ2-3, with TRBD2 matching 15 bases. The germline V gene has CDR1 MGHRA and CDR2 YSYEKL. V lost 0 bases to trimming and J lost 5 bases; unmatched junction nucleotides: 15. The CDR3 covers 21 residues. The CDR3 protein is CASSQDRFWGLAGGVGDTQYF. CDR3 bases: TGCGCCAGCAGCCAAGATCGGTTTTGGGGACTAGCGGGAGGTGTAGGAGATACGCAGTATTTT.

The chain employs TRBV29-1 and TRBJ2-4; weak D call: TRBD1 (6 bases). V was trimmed by 7 bases and J by 3 bases, leaving 10 bases between them. This CDR3 region has 12 residues. Germline assignment: CDR1 SQVTM and CDR2 ANQGSEA. The CDR3 reads CSAGDNKNIQYF. The DNA of the CDR3 is TGCAGCGCAGGGGACAACAAAAACATTCAGTACTTC.

V usage is TRBV5-8 and J usage is TRBJ1-2; D perhaps matches TRBD1 (6 bases). In germline, CDR1 is SGHTS, CDR2 YDEGEE. This CDR3 has 13 amino acids. V was cut by 2 bases and J by 5 bases, with 10 bases left in between. The CDR3: CASSFGTNYGYTF. CDR3 DNA sequence: TGTGCCAGCAGCTTTGGGACAAATTATGGCTACACCTTC.

The V call is TRBV5-5, the J call TRBJ2-7, with D possibly being TRBD2 (6 bases). This CDR3 region has 16 residues. The germline V gene has CDR1 SGHKS and CDR2 YYEKEE (reference sequence). The V end was cut by 2 bases, the J end by 2 bases, with 17 bases between. CDR3 nucleotides: TGTGCCAGCAGCTTAACCAGAGGGACTGCCCCCTACGAGCAGTACTTC. Its protein product is CASSLTRGTAPYEQYF.

J is TRBJ2-1 and V is TRBV3-1 (or the pseudogene TRBV3-2), with D maybe TRBD1 (5 bases). Trimming removed 4 bases at V and 15 bases at J, with 19 bases between. CDR1 and CDR2 from the germline V gene are LGHDT and YNNKEL (reference sequence). CDR3 length: 13 residues. The CDR3: CASSPFSQGTRFF. The DNA of the CDR3 is TGTGCCAGCAGCCCCTTTTCTCAGGGAACTCGGTTCTTC.

The chain links TRBV15 to TRBJ2-7, with 9 bases lining up with TRBD1. This CDR3 is 17 amino acids long. V trimming: 0 bases; J trimming: 5 bases; junction bases outside the gene matches: 11. CDR1 LNHNV and CDR2 YYDKDF come from the germline V gene (reference sequence). This CDR3 reads CATSRDFLGQGWDEQYF. CDR3 DNA: TGTGCCACCAGCAGAGATTTTTTGGGACAGGGATGGGACGAGCAGTACTTC.